This TCR beta chain was captured in a study of response to subunit inactivated influenza vaccine. General study findings and limits: The authors offered the suggestion that each seasonal influenza vaccination recruits few new T cells.

On this clonotype: Its antigen is not known.

One entry per CDR3 protein results from TCRdb running MiXCR on the RT-PCR reads. The sample lists hundreds of thousands of distinct CDR3 sequences, 15% to 19% occurring once. The CDR3 runs to 11 residues. The germline V gene has CDR1 SQVTM and CDR2 ANQGSEA. Deletions cut 6 bases from V and 5 bases from J, with 8 bases between. The sequence derives from a man between 45 and 60 years old who received an inactivated influenza vaccine. This specimen consisted of PBMCs from blood, obtained about 13 days after vaccination. The V call is TRBV29-1, the J call TRBJ2-1; tentatively, D is TRBD1 (6 bases). The CDR3 sequence is CSVRTDNEQFF. CDR3 in DNA: TGCAGCGTGAGGACAGACAATGAGCAGTTCTTC.